This T cell receptor beta chain comes out of a study of early stage breast cancer tumors. Study details: Twelve of the 16 invasive tumors were ER+, PR+ and HER2-. Samples were sequenced at around 10-fold average coverage.

Measured with immunoSEQ multiplex PCR; TCRdb has only the in-frame clones, and not every one. The sample yields 8,500 to 10,000 clones, 65% to 75% seen once. This CDR3 has 13 amino acids. CDR1 is ENHRY, CDR2 SYGVKD, per germline. V was trimmed by 3 bases and J by 7 bases, leaving 9 bases between them. The material sequenced was normal breast tissue next to the tumor. This chain uses TRBV10-3 with TRBJ2-2; D call uncertain. The TCR was taken from a person in their 60s with breast cancer. CDR3 sequence reads: CAISDTKNGELFF. DNA of the CDR3: TGTGCCATCAGTGATACAAAAAACGGGGAGCTGTTTTTT.